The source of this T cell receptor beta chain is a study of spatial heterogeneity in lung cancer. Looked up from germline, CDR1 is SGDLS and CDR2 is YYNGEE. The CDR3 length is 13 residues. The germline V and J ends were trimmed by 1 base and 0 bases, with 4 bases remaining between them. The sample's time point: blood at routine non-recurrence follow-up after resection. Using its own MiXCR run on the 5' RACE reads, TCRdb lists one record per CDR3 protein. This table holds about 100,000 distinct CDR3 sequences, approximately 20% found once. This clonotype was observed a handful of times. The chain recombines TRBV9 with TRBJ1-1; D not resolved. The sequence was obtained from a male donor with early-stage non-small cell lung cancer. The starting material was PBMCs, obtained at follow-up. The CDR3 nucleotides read TGTGCCAGCAGCGTACGAGTGAACACTGAAGCTTTCTTT. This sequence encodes CASSVRVNTEAFF.